This TCR beta chain stems from a study of response to subunit inactivated influenza vaccine. Study results and limitations: Authors proposed each seasonal influenza vaccination draws in few new T cells.

TCRdb ran MiXCR on the RT-PCR reads and lists one entry per CDR3 protein. The sample shows roughly 790,000 distinct CDR3 sequences, about 20% of them seen only once. Trimming removed 4 bases from V and 6 bases from J; junction bases left unmatched: 4. CDR1 is LGHDT, CDR2 YNNKEL, per germline (reference sequence). There are 14 residues in the CDR3. In the case of this clonotype: Its antigen is not identified.

Sample: PBMCs from blood, taken around 5 days after vaccination. The TCR was taken from a middle-aged man who received an inactivated influenza vaccine. The rearrangement links TRBV3-1 to TRBJ2-1; 9 bases agree with TRBD2. For the CDR3, the DNA is TGTGCCAGCAGCCTAGCGGGAGAAATCAATGAGCAGTTCTTC. This gives the protein CASSLAGEINEQFF.